This T cell receptor beta chain originates from a study of blood T cell repertoires in COVID-19. As for the study in general: COVID-19 samples from acute and convalescent phases originated in the United States, Italy and Spain. PBMCs, B-cell-depleted T cells, or T cells were the source of the cDNA or gDNA that made up the material.

V shed 5 bases, J shed 4 bases, and the junction held 6 bases outside the gene matches. Germline CDR1 reads SEHNR; CDR2 reads FQNEAQ (reference sequence). The CDR3 covers 14 residues. Source study methods: Reference gene primer amplification gave estimated nucleated cell counts. Here immunoSEQ multiplex PCR was the method, and the copy in TCRdb shows in-frame clones only, minus some. V, J and clone size were drawn from that table, and D and trimming were deduced from the DNA. The sample holds about 130,000 clones, roughly 80% seen once. Sequencing was done on a sample of peripheral blood. The gene calls are TRBV7-9 and TRBJ2-7; 9 bases fit TRBD1. The TCR comes from a man aged 55 to 70 with acute or convalescent COVID-19. The CDR3 sequence is CASSKDRGRYEQYF. In DNA, the CDR3 is TGTGCCAGCAGCAAGGACAGGGGAAGATACGAGCAGTACTTC.